The 10 T cell receptor beta chains below were found in one sample sequenced in a study of cytomegalovirus exposure and HLA in healthy donors. PCR amplification relied on 60 Vbeta primers (plus 13 Jbeta primers). Repertoires were generated with immunoSEQ multiplex PCR, while TCRdb's copy carries only in-frame clones and drops some. The table includes about 100,000 clones, about 74% detected once. The sample consisted of PBMCs. The receptor set was obtained from a female donor in good health and CMV-seropositive.

The chain is built from TRBV7-6 and TRBJ2-1, with no clear D. CDR3 length equals 15 residues. V dropped 5 bases and J dropped 0 bases, with 11 bases sitting between them. CDR1 SGHVS and CDR2 FNYEAQ come from the germline V gene. CDR3 in DNA: TGTGCCAGCAGCGCCAGTGCTGTCTCCTACAATGAGCAGTTCTTC. The encoded protein is CASSASAVSYNEQFF.

The rearrangement uses TRBV4-3 and TRBJ1-1; D remains ambiguous. The length of the CDR3 is 13 residues. Trimming left V 1 base short and J 5 bases short, with 8 bases between. Germline CDR1 is LGHNA and CDR2 is YSLEER. The CDR3 spells CASSQAAGTEAFF. The CDR3 region has the DNA TGCGCCAGCAGCCAAGCGGCGGGAACTGAAGCTTTCTTT.

This clone has just a few counts. The chain combines TRBV2 with TRBJ2-7; 7 nucleotides line up with TRBD2. V lost 8 bases and J lost 6; bases outside the gene matches: 7. Germline V gives CDR1 SNHLY, CDR2 FYNNEI. The CDR3 covers 12 residues. The CDR3, as DNA: TGTGCCAGCTCGAGCGGGGCCCCCGAGCAGTACTTC. It translates to CASSSGAPEQYF.

The CDR3 sequence: CASSPRGGPYEQYF. The CDR3 nucleotides read TGTGCCAGCTCACCTAGGGGGGGCCCCTACGAGCAGTACTTC. The rearrangement uses TRBV18 and TRBJ2-7; a weak D match, TRBD2 (7 bases). The germline CDR1 and CDR2 sequences are KGHSH and LQKENI. CDR3 length: 14 amino acids. V shed 3 bases and J shed 2 bases, with 11 bases lying between them.

V is TRBV6-1 and J is TRBJ2-1, with 11 bases identical to TRBD2. Germline V gives CDR1 MNHNS, CDR2 SASEGT. This CDR3 has 13 residues. The V and J ends lost 6 bases and 11 bases, in that order; junction bases with no gene match: 6. CDR3 in amino acids: CASRLAGDSQQFF. CDR3 DNA: TGTGCCAGCAGACTAGCGGGGGATTCCCAGCAGTTCTTC.

The rearrangement joins TRBV5-1 to TRBJ2-7, with TRBD1 matching over 8 bases. CDR1 and CDR2 (germline): SGHRS, YFSETQ. This CDR3 has 13 residues. The V gene end was trimmed by 4 bases and the J gene end by 9 bases; junction bases not matched to a gene: 9. CDR3 region: CASSPDRAGSQYF. DNA of the CDR3: TGCGCCAGCAGCCCGGACAGGGCAGGATCGCAGTACTTC.

CDR3 sequence: CASSSQMTGVNYGYTF. The CDR3 DNA reads as TGTGCCAGCAGTTCACAGATGACAGGGGTGAACTATGGCTACACCTTC. The V call is TRBV28, the J call TRBJ1-2; 8 nucleotides line up with TRBD1. J lost 2 bases, V lost 4 bases, and 9 bases had no gene match. CDR1 and CDR2 (germline): MDHEN, SYDVKM. The CDR3 has 16 residues.

The J gene is TRBJ2-1, the V gene TRBV19; maybe TRBD2 (5 bases). The CDR3 runs 14 residues. Germline V lookup: CDR1 LNHDA, CDR2 SQIVND (reference sequence). The V gene lost 5 bases and the J gene lost 0 bases, with 8 bases spanning the gap. The CDR3 sequence is CASSLASSYNEQFF. The CDR3 DNA reads TGTGCCAGTAGTTTAGCGTCCTCCTACAATGAGCAGTTCTTC.

The chain employs TRBV15 and TRBJ1-2; tentatively, D is TRBD1 (5 bases). The CDR3 sequence is 15 residues long. The V end lost 3 bases, the J end lost 4 bases, and 15 bases lay between the germline ends. Germline CDR1 and CDR2: LNHNV and YYDKDF (reference sequence). The CDR3 DNA follows: TGTGCCACCAGCAGGGTAGGTCCAGGGCGCTATGGCTACACCTTC. Translation gives CATSRVGPGRYGYTF.

The genes are TRBV7-2 and TRBJ1-2; 8 bases align to TRBD1. Trimming took 4 bases from V and 4 from J; bases not matched to a gene: 8. In germline, CDR1 is SGHTA, CDR2 FQGNSA. This CDR3 has 15 amino acids. CDR3 in amino acids: CASSSDRARGYGYTF. As DNA, the CDR3 is TGTGCCAGCAGCTCGGACAGGGCTAGGGGCTATGGCTACACCTTC. Full variable domain (outside the CDR3, taken from reference TRBV7-2 and TRBJ1-2): GAGVSQSPSNKVTEKGKDVELRCDPISGHTALYWYRQSLGQGLEFLIYFQGNSAPDKSGLPSDRFSAERTGGSVSTLTIQRTQQEDSAVYLCASSSDRARGYGYTFGSGTRLTVV.